This T cell receptor (beta chain) derives from a study of blood T cell repertoires in COVID-19. Study at large: Researchers got acute and convalescent COVID-19 samples from the United States, Italy and Spain. In each case, the material was cDNA or gDNA derived from T cells, B-cell-depleted T cells, or PBMCs.

Authors' data handling: Reference gene primer amplification in the assay estimated nucleated cell counts. The method was immunoSEQ multiplex PCR; TCRdb's version includes in-frame clones alone and lacks a portion of them. For V, J and clone size, that table is used; D and trimming come from the DNA. The data show about 250,000 clones, 88% seen once. The sample was peripheral blood. The source of this sequence is an elderly man with acute or convalescent COVID-19.

In DNA form, the CDR3 reads TGTGCCAGCAGCCAAGATTGGGCTAGCGCAGATACGCAGTATTTT. Translating it yields CASSQDWASADTQYF. This chain links TRBV3-1 (or the pseudogene TRBV3-2) with TRBJ2-3; a weak D match, TRBD2 (6 bases). This CDR3 comprises 15 residues. Per the germline V gene, CDR1 is LGHDT and CDR2 is YNNKEL (reference sequence). Trimming stripped 0 bases from V and 4 bases from J, with 11 bases between.